Shown below are 11 T cell receptor beta chains from a single sample sequenced in a study of blood T cells in healthy people across ages. A sample-barcoded 5' primer and a J-beta primer mix were used in a second PCR of about 6 to 12 cycles. TCRdb passed the 5' RACE reads through MiXCR, listing each CDR3 protein once. The sample contains some 900,000 distinct CDR3 sequences, around 28% of which appear only once. Sample: blood. All receptors derive from a woman aged 80 or over in good health.

This clonotype has just a few counts. The rearrangement links TRBV9 to TRBJ2-2; D unresolved. The CDR3 contains 14 residues. Per germline, CDR1 SGDLS and CDR2 YYNGEE. V was trimmed by 3 bases and J by 1 base, leaving 7 bases between them. CDR3 protein: CASSARQNTGELFF. CDR3 nucleotide sequence: TGTGCCAGCAGCGCTAGACAGAACACCGGGGAGCTGTTTTTT.

The V gene is TRBV5-1, the J gene TRBJ1-1; 7 bases are a match to TRBD1. This CDR3 has 14 residues. V shed 7 bases and J 6 bases; nucleotides not matched to a gene: 12. CDR1 is SGHRS and CDR2 is YFSETQ in the germline V gene. The CDR3 is CASGGRGFYSEAFF. The DNA for the CDR3 is TGCGCCAGCGGCGGCAGGGGGTTCTACTCTGAAGCTTTCTTT. Complete variable domain (other parts from reference TRBV5-1 and TRBJ1-1): KAGVTQTPRYLIKTRGQQVTLSCSPISGHRSVSWYQQTPGQGLQFLFEYFSETQRNKGNFPGRFSGRQFSNSRSEMNVSTLELGDSALYLCASGGRGFYSEAFFGQGTRLTVV.

The V gene is TRBV27, the J gene TRBJ1-5; D may be TRBD1 (6 bases). CDR1 is MNHEY and CDR2 is SMNVEV in the germline V gene (reference sequence). This CDR3 comprises 13 residues. V lost 2 bases to trimming and J lost 7 bases, with 9 bases between them. The CDR3 sequence is CASSLNRVQPQHF. The CDR3 DNA is TGTGCCAGCAGTTTAAACAGGGTACAGCCCCAGCATTTT.

Ten or more counts support this clonotype. The chain joins TRBV7-8 to TRBJ1-6; 7 nucleotides line up with TRBD1. In germline, CDR1 is SGHVS, CDR2 FQNEAQ. J was trimmed by 13 bases and V by 4 bases; bases with no gene match: 13. The CDR3 length is 15 residues. The CDR3, as DNA: TGTGCCAGCAGCTCAGGACGGTCTAGGGGGCGGCCCCTCCACTTT. It translates to CASSSGRSRGRPLHF. Based on the CDR3 plus reference TRBV7-8 and TRBJ1-6, the full variable domain is GAGVSQSPRYKVAKRGQDVALRCDPISGHVSLFWYQQALGQGPEFLTYFQNEAQLDKSGLPSDRFFAERPEGSVSTLKIQRTQQEDSAVYLCASSSGRSRGRPLHFGNGTRLTVT.

This clonotype has ten or more counts. This chain's CDR3 is CASSFSGTPQPQHF. The CDR3, as DNA: TGTGCCAGCAGCTTTTCCGGGACCCCTCAGCCCCAGCATTTT. J is TRBJ1-5 and V is TRBV7-9; a possible D gene is TRBD1 (5 bases). The CDR3 is made up of 14 amino acids. V was clipped by 3 bases and J by 6 bases, with 12 bases between them. Germline CDR1 is SEHNR and CDR2 is FQNEAQ (reference sequence).

The V and J genes are TRBV20-1 and TRBJ2-5; TRBD2 matches at 14 bases. Matching the DNA end better, TRBJ2-7 makes the J call doubtful. Germline values: CDR1 DFQATT, CDR2 SNEGSKA (reference sequence). This CDR3 has 17 residues. As DNA, the CDR3 is TGCAGTGCTAGAGATCTACCGACTAGCGGGAGGGAATACGAGCAGTACTTC. Its protein product is CSARDLPTSGREYEQYF.

This clonotype was seen only a few times. A much bigger clone sits one base away, suggesting this may be a read error. The rearrangement uses TRBV20-1 and TRBJ2-4; 11 positions agree with TRBD2. Germline V CDR1 and CDR2: DFQATT, SNEGSKA (reference sequence). The CDR3 consists of 16 residues. V lost 6 bases, J lost 13 bases, and 20 bases stayed unmatched. The CDR3 sequence is CSAEPYSGGARNEQYF. CDR3 nucleotides: TGCAGTGCAGAACCTTATAGCGGGGGGGCGAGAAATGAGCAGTACTTC.

As concerns this clonotype: Since a much larger clone is just one base distant, this may be a read error. The chain employs TRBV7-2 and TRBJ1-2; no clear D gene. CDR1 is SGHTA, CDR2 FQGNSA, per germline. Trimming shortened V by 6 bases and J by 6 bases, and 14 bases separated the two germline ends. CDR3 length equals 13 residues. This CDR3 reads CASRSRRVDGYTF. CDR3 sequence (DNA): TGTGCCAGCAGGTCCAGGAGGGTGGATGGCTACACCTTC.

As concerns this clonotype: Sequence at one end of the junction differs from germline and may be a read error. The chain joins TRBV27 to TRBJ2-2, with 7 bases lining up with TRBD1. CDR3 size: 15 residues. The germline V gene has CDR1 MNHEY and CDR2 SMNVEV (reference sequence). Here the CDR3 reads CASSLWTGATGEPFF. DNA for the CDR3: TGTGCCAGCAGTTTATGGACAGGCGCCACCGGGGAGCCGTTTTTT.

This sequence joins TRBV6-2 or TRBV6-3 and TRBJ1-1; TRBD1 is a possible D gene (5 bases). The V end was cut by 6 bases, the J end by 5 bases, with 13 bases between. CDR3 length: 13 amino acids. CDR1 is MNHEY, CDR2 SVGEGT, per germline. The CDR3 DNA is TGTGCCAGCAGCTCAGGACACAATACTGAAGCTTTCTTT. Amino acids: CASSSGHNTEAFF.

This clonotype has a handful of counts. The CDR3 DNA sequence: TGCAGTGCTAACCCACAGGATTTGGGCCCTTCCAATGAGCAGTACTTC. Translating it yields CSANPQDLGPSNEQYF. The chain couples TRBV20-1 to TRBJ2-7; perhaps TRBD1 as D (5 bases). The CDR3 consists of 16 residues. Germline loops: CDR1 DFQATT, CDR2 SNEGSKA (reference sequence). The V end was cut by 4 bases, the J end by 7 bases, with 26 bases between.